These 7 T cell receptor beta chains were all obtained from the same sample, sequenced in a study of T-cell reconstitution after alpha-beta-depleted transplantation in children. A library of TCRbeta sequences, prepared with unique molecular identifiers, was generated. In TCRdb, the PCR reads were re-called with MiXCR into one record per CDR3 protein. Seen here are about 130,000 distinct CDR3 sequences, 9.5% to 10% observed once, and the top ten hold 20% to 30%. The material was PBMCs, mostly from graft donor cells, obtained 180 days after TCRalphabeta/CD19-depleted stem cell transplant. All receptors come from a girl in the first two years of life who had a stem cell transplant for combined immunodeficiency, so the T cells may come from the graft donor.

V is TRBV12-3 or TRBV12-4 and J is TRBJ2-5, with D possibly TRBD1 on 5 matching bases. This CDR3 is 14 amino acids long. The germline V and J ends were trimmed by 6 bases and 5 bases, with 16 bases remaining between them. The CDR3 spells CASSPDVGRETQYF. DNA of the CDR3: TGTGCCAGCAGCCCAGACGTGGGGCGCGAGACCCAGTACTTC.

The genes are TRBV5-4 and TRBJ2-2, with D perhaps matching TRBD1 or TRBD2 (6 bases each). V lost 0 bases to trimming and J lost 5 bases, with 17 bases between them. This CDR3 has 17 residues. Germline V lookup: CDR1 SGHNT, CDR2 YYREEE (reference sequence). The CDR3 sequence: CASSLEPGAQRTGELFF. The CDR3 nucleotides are TGTGCCAGCAGCTTGGAGCCGGGGGCGCAGAGGACCGGGGAGCTGTTTTTT.

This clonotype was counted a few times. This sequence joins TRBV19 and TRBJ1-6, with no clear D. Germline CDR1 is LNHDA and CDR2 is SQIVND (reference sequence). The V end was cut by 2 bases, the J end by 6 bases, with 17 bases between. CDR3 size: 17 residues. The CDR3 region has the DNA TGTGCCAGTAGTATAAATGTGGCGAAACGGTTTAATTCACCCCTCCACTTT. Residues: CASSINVAKRFNSPLHF.

The CDR3: CSVGSWRIEAFF. The CDR3 nucleotides are TGCAGCGTTGGATCTTGGCGGATTGAAGCTTTCTTT. The V gene is TRBV29-1, the J gene TRBJ1-1; D is unresolved. This CDR3 is built from 12 residues. Deletions cut 4 bases from V and 7 bases from J, with 13 bases between. Germline V gene data show CDR1 as SQVTM and CDR2 as ANQGSEA.

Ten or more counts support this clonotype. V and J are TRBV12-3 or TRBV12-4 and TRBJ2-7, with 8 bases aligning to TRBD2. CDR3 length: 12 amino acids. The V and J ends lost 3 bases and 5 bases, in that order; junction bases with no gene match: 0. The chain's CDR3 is CASSFSGDEQYF. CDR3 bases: TGTGCCAGCAGTTTTAGCGGGGACGAGCAGTACTTC.

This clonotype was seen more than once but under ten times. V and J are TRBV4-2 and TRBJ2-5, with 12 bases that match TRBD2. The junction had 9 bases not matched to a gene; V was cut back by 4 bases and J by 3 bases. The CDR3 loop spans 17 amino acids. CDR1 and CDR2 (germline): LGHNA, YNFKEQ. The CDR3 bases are TGTGCCAGCAGCCCAACCTTGACTAGCGGGGGAGAAGAGACCCAGTACTTC. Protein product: CASSPTLTSGGEETQYF.

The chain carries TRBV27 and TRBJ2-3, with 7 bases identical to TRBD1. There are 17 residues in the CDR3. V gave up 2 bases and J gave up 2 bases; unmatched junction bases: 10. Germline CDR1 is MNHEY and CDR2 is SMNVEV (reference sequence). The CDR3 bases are TGTGCCAGCAGTTTAAGGGGCCGACAGGGCCTCACAGATACGCAGTATTTT. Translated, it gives CASSLRGRQGLTDTQYF.